These 14 T cell receptor beta chains came from one sample sequenced in a study of blood T cell repertoires in COVID-19. The method was immunoSEQ multiplex PCR; TCRdb's version includes in-frame clones alone and lacks a portion of them. This sample has about 190,000 clones, with around 80% found just once. Source material: peripheral blood. The receptors here all came from a man in his fifties who had recovered from COVID-19.

The chain carries TRBV7-3 and TRBJ2-1; tentative D call: TRBD2 (6 bases). This CDR3 contains 17 residues. CDR1 and CDR2 (germline): SGHTA, FQGTGA. The V gene lost 5 bases and the J gene lost 0 bases, with 17 bases spanning the gap. CDR3 loop: CASSQFVRESSYNEQFF. The DNA for the CDR3 is TGTGCCAGCAGCCAGTTTGTACGGGAGTCCTCCTACAATGAGCAGTTCTTC.

The V call is TRBV5-5, the J call TRBJ2-7, with D uncertain. CDR3 length: 14 residues. V was cut by 0 bases and J by 0 bases, with 7 bases left in between. Germline assignment: CDR1 SGHKS and CDR2 YYEKEE (reference sequence). DNA for the CDR3: TGTGCCAGCAGCTTGGTTTGGAGCTCCTACGAGCAGTACTTC. Translated: CASSLVWSSYEQYF.

This clone appeared a single time. The chain recombines TRBV27 with TRBJ2-3, with 8 bases identical to TRBD2. The CDR3 is made up of 17 amino acids. V lost 5 bases, J lost 4 bases, and 14 bases stayed unmatched. Germline-derived CDR1 and CDR2 are MNHEY and SMNVEV (reference sequence). The CDR3 bases are TGTGCCAGCAGTCCCTGGGCCAGCGGGAGTTGGGCAGATACGCAGTATTTT. Translation gives CASSPWASGSWADTQYF.

This clone was seen repeatedly, ten times or more. The rearrangement links TRBV7-8 to TRBJ1-2, with 8 bases aligning to TRBD1. The V and J ends lost 3 bases and 7 bases, in that order; junction bases with no gene match: 13. The CDR3 has 16 amino acids. Germline lookup yields CDR1 SGHVS and CDR2 FQNEAQ. The DNA for the CDR3 is TGTGCCAGCAGCTTTGTCACCGGACAGGGTCTCGGTGGCTACACCTTC. Residues: CASSFVTGQGLGGYTF.

V is TRBV11-2 and J is TRBJ2-7; no firm D call. Germline loops: CDR1 SGHAT, CDR2 FQNNGV. V gave up 5 bases and J gave up 5 bases, with 13 bases separating them. There are 13 residues in the CDR3. DNA for the CDR3: TGTGCCAGCAGCCTGGGTCTTGAGGACGAGCAGTACTTC. Translating it yields CASSLGLEDEQYF. The complete variable domain, with remaining parts taken from reference TRBV11-2 and TRBJ2-7, reads EAGVAQSPRYKIIEKRQSVAFWCNPISGHATLYWYQQILGQGPKLLIQFQNNGVVDDSQLPKDRFSAERLKGVDSTLKIQPAKLEDSAVYLCASSLGLEDEQYFGPGTRLTVT.

This clone is a singleton in its sample. V and J are TRBV19 and TRBJ2-7; no reliable D call. The CDR3 extends over 13 amino acids. The germline V gene encodes CDR1 LNHDA and CDR2 SQIVND (reference sequence). V dropped 4 bases and J dropped 4 bases, with 11 bases sitting between them. The CDR3 is CASSRRQAYEQYF. CDR3 nucleotide sequence: TGTGCCAGTAGTAGACGGCAGGCATACGAGCAGTACTTC.

The chain joins TRBV5-1 to TRBJ2-1, with 7 bases that match TRBD2. The germline V gene has CDR1 SGHRS and CDR2 YFSETQ. CDR3 length: 14 amino acids. J was trimmed by 10 bases and V by 0 bases; bases with no gene match: 7. For the CDR3, the DNA is TGCGCCAGCAGCTTGGCGGGACTAACGGGGGAGCAGTTCTTC. This codes for CASSLAGLTGEQFF.

This clone was seen more than once but under ten times. J is TRBJ2-3 and V is TRBV7-6; D ambiguous. The CDR3 contains 12 residues. Trimming shortened V by 2 bases and J by 6 bases, and 6 bases separated the two germline ends. Germline loops: CDR1 SGHVS, CDR2 FNYEAQ. The CDR3 coding sequence is TGTGCCAGCAGCTTAACCGGGGATACGCAGTATTTT. Translation gives CASSLTGDTQYF.

This chain uses TRBV6-6 with TRBJ2-2; no reliable D call. Germline V gene lookup returns CDR1 MNHNY and CDR2 SVGAGI (reference sequence). V was clipped by 11 bases and J by 2 bases, with 12 bases between them. CDR3 length: 13 residues. This CDR3 is CAAKSVNTGELFF. The CDR3 coding sequence is TGTGCCGCCAAATCGGTTAACACCGGGGAGCTGTTTTTT.

The J gene is TRBJ2-2, the V gene TRBV7-2, with 8 bases fitting TRBD2. Per germline, CDR1 SGHTA and CDR2 FQGNSA. The CDR3 runs 15 residues. The trim removed 5 bases at V and 8 bases at J, leaving 10 bases unmatched. The CDR3 DNA is TGTGCCAGCAGCGTATACGGGACTAGTCGGGGGGAGCTGTTTTTT. Amino acids: CASSVYGTSRGELFF.

The chain recombines TRBV28 with TRBJ2-1; 9 bases align to TRBD2. Trimming removed 10 bases from V and 7 bases from J; junction bases left unmatched: 11. The CDR3 runs 14 residues. Germline CDR1 and CDR2: MDHEN and SYDVKM. The CDR3 region has the DNA TGTGCCACCTTACCGGGACTAGCTTTAAATGAGCAGTTCTTC. Translation: CATLPGLALNEQFF.

V and J are TRBV2 and TRBJ2-7, with D maybe TRBD2 (5 bases). CDR1 is SNHLY, CDR2 FYNNEI, per germline. The V end lost 0 bases, the J end lost 3 bases, and 15 bases lay between the germline ends. This CDR3 contains 16 residues. The DNA of the CDR3 is TGTGCCAGCAGTGAAGCGGGAGCAGGAGGATACTACGAGCAGTACTTC. Amino acid sequence: CASSEAGAGGYYEQYF. Filled out from reference TRBV2 and TRBJ2-7, the complete variable domain reads EPEVTQTPSHQVTQMGQEVILRCVPISNHLYFYWYRQILGQKVEFLVSFYNNEISEKSEIFDDQFSVERPDGSNFTLKIRSTKLEDSAMYFCASSEAGAGGYYEQYFGPGTRLTVT.

In its sample, this clone was seen a few times. The chain joins TRBV6-5 to TRBJ1-1, with unresolved D. Germline V CDR1 and CDR2: MNHEY, SVGAGI. V dropped 2 bases and J dropped 8 bases, with 15 bases sitting between them. CDR3 length: 14 residues. The CDR3 loop is CASSYQNTNFEAFF. DNA of the CDR3: TGTGCCAGCAGTTACCAAAATACGAACTTCGAAGCTTTCTTT.

The J gene is TRBJ2-1, the V gene TRBV19; TRBD1 matches at 9 bases. The CDR3 is 16 residues long. Germline V gene lookup returns CDR1 LNHDA and CDR2 SQIVND (reference sequence). V lost 3 bases to trimming and J lost 5 bases; unmatched junction nucleotides: 8. CDR3 sequence: CASSIPTGGWNNEQFF. The CDR3 nucleotides are TGTGCCAGTAGTATTCCTACAGGGGGCTGGAACAATGAGCAGTTCTTC.